This T cell receptor (beta chain) is drawn from a study of shared clonotypes between healthy human individuals. V trimming: 6 bases; J trimming: 1 base; junction bases outside the gene matches: 8. This CDR3 region has 15 residues. In germline, CDR1 is MNHEY, CDR2 SVGAGI. Clones were read by immunoSEQ multiplex PCR, and TCRdb kept only the in-frame ones, dropping some. The sample has 2 million to 2.5 million clones, approximately 96% seen once. This receptor was identified in a man aged 18-30 years in good health. The chain links TRBV6-5 to TRBJ1-2; 7 nucleotides agree with TRBD1. Source material: naive CD4+ T cells sorted from blood. Subset denoted: CD45RA+ positively selected. The CDR3 is CASSLGGADNYGYTF. In DNA form, the CDR3 reads TGTGCCAGCAGCCTAGGGGGCGCCGATAACTATGGCTACACCTTC.